The clone carrying this T cell receptor (beta chain) was found a few times. Its antigen is undetermined. This specimen comes from a study of identical twins. Study results and limitations: Twins' surplus sharing was weaker for beta out-of-frame sequences.

Through template switching, a universal primer site was introduced, and the cDNA contained unique molecular identifiers. TCRdb used MiXCR to reprocess the 5' RACE reads, holding one entry per CDR3 protein. This table holds 500,000 to 550,000 distinct CDR3 sequences, around 20% found once. The ends were cut back, 6 bases at V and 4 bases at J, with 15 bases in the middle. In germline, CDR1 is ENHRY, CDR2 SYGVKD. This CDR3 has 14 amino acids. The same sample was also studied in work on T cells expressing NK-cell markers. That publication notes: Alpha-beta TCR T cells were the sole sorting target in several experiments, owing to an anti-gamma-delta TCR antibody. Also leading the CD3+CD56-NKG2C+ fraction in a handful of donors were these clonotypes.

This receptor was obtained from a woman between 18 and 29 years old in good health. The genes are TRBV10-3 and TRBJ1-1; no reliable D call. The source material was CD4+ T cells sorted from blood. The DNA of the CDR3 is TGTGCCATCAGGCCCGGACCGTTCTCCACTGAAGCTTTCTTT. Its translation is CAIRPGPFSTEAFF.